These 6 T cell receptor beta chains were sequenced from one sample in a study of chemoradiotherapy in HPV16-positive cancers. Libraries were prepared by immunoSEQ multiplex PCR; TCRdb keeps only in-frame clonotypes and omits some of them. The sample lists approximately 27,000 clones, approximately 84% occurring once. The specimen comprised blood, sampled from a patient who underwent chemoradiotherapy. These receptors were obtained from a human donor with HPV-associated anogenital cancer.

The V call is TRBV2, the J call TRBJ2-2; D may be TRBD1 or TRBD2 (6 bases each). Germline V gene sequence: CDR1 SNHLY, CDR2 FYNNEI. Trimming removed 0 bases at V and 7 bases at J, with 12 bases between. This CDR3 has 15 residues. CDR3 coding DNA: TGTGCCAGCAGTGAAGCGGGGGGCTACGGCGGGGAGCTGTTTTTT. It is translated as CASSEAGGYGGELFF.

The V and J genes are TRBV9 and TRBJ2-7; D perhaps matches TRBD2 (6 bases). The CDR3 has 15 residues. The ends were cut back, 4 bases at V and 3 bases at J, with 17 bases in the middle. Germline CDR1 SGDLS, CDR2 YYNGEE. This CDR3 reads CASSPGLGNYYEQYV. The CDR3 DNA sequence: TGTGCCAGCAGCCCGGGACTCGGAAATTACTACGAGCAGTACGTC.

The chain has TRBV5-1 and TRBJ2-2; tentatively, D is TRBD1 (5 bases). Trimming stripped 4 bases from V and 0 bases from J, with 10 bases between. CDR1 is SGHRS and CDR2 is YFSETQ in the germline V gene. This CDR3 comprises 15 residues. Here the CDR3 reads CASSERQPNTGELFF. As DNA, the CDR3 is TGCGCCAGCAGCGAACGACAGCCGAACACCGGGGAGCTGTTTTTT.

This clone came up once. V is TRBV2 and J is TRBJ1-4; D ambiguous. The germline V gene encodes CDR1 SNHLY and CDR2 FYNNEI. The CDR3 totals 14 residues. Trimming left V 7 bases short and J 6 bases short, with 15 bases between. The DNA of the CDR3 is TGTGCCAGCAACGAAGACACTTCTTATGAAAAACTGTTTTTT. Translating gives CASNEDTSYEKLFF.

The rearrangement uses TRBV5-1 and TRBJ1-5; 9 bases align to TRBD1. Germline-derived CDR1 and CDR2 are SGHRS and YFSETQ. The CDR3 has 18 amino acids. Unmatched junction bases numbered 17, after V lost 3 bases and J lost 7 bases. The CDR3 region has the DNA TGCGCCAGCAGCTGTGTCGCCGGGACAGGGATGGTGGGACAGCCCCAGCATTTT. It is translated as CASSCVAGTGMVGQPQHF.

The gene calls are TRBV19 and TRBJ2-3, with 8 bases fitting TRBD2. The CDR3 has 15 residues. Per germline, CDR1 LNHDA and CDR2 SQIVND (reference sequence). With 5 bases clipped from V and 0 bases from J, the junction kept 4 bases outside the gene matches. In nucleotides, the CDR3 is TGTGCCAGTAGTTCAGCGGGGGAAAGCACAGATACGCAGTATTTT. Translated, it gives CASSSAGESTDTQYF.